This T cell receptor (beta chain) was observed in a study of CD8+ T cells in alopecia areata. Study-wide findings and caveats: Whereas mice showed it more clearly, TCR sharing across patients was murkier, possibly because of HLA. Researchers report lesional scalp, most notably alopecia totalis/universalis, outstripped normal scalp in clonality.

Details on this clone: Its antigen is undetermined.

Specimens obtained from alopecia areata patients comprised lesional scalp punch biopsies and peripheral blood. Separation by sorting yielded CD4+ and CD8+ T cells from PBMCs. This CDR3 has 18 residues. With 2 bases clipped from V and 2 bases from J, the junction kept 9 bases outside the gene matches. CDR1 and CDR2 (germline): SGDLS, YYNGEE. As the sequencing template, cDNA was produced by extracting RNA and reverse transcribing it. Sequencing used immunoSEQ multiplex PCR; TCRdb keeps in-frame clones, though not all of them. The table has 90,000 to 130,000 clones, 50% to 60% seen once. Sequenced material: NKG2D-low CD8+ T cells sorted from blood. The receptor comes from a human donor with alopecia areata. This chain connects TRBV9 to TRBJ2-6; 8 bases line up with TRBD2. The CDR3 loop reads CASSVQREGDAGANVLTF. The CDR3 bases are TGTGCCAGCAGCGTCCAACGGGAGGGAGATGCTGGGGCCAACGTCCTGACTTTC.